The present T cell receptor (beta chain) was sequenced within a study of T cell responses to AZD1222 COVID-19 vaccine. At the level of the study: Second-dose recipients at about 4 or about 12 weeks were treated as one pooled group. Points from the study as a whole: Only after the peak T cell response were repertoires sampled. Baseline testing showed seropositivity in only a handful of AZD1222 recipients. White British people made up most donors, females outnumbered males, and clonal diversity was possibly underestimated.

In the case of this clone: Its antigen is not known.

The CDR3 is 17 residues long. Germline assignment: CDR1 LGHNT and CDR2 FRNRAP. The V gene end was trimmed by 1 base and the J gene end by 6 bases; junction bases not matched to a gene: 10. Measured with immunoSEQ multiplex PCR; TCRdb has only the in-frame clones, and not every one. The profile covers under 95,000 clones, with around nine tenths appearing a single time and 2.4% taken by the ten largest. This chain connects TRBV12-5 to TRBJ2-1; TRBD2 matches 9 bases. The TCR comes from an adult in good health. Here the sequenced sample was peripheral blood, taken on day 0 of AZD1222 vaccination. The CDR3 DNA reads TGTGCTAGTGGTTTGGACCCTTGGGCGGGAGGGGGCAATGAGCAGTTCTTC. Its translation is CASGLDPWAGGGNEQFF.